The 31 T cell receptor beta chains below all came from one sample that was sequenced in a study of cytomegalovirus exposure and HLA in healthy donors. Vbeta (60) and Jbeta (13) primers were used in the PCR. Produced via immunoSEQ multiplex PCR; TCRdb's table is partial and in-frame only. The sample shows over 30,000 clones, and roughly 3.5% sits with its ten largest clones. The sample was PBMCs. The source is a man in his forties or fifties in good health and CMV-seronegative.

V is TRBV28 and J is TRBJ2-7; TRBD2 matches at 10 bases. Unmatched junction bases numbered 12, after V lost 6 bases and J lost 4 bases. The CDR3 is 16 residues long. Germline V lookup: CDR1 MDHEN, CDR2 SYDVKM. The CDR3 DNA reads as TGTGCCAGCAGCTCGACCCACCTAGCGGGAGTTTACGAGCAGTACTTC. Amino acid sequence: CASSSTHLAGVYEQYF.

V is TRBV5-1 and J is TRBJ1-4; the D is unclear. Germline V gives CDR1 SGHRS, CDR2 YFSETQ. This CDR3 has 16 amino acids. Deletions cut 1 base from V and 5 bases from J, with 15 bases between. The CDR3: CASSLTASDLNEKLFF. CDR3 coding DNA: TGCGCCAGCAGCTTGACAGCCTCTGATTTAAATGAAAAACTGTTTTTT.

The chain is built from TRBV5-1 and TRBJ2-7; D is undetermined. This CDR3 region has 14 residues. V lost 0 bases and J lost 3, with 10 bases in between. Germline CDR1 reads SGHRS; CDR2 reads YFSETQ. CDR3 DNA sequence: TGCGCCAGCAGCTTGGGGCAGGTAGGCTACGAGCAGTACTTC. Protein sequence: CASSLGQVGYEQYF. Full variable domain (remainder filled in from reference TRBV5-1 and TRBJ2-7): KAGVTQTPRYLIKTRGQQVTLSCSPISGHRSVSWYQQTPGQGLQFLFEYFSETQRNKGNFPGRFSGRQFSNSRSEMNVSTLELGDSALYLCASSLGQVGYEQYFGPGTRLTVT.

The rearrangement links TRBV5-1 to TRBJ1-2; no clear D. CDR3 length equals 15 residues. CDR1 and CDR2 from the germline V gene are SGHRS and YFSETQ. V was cut by 2 bases and J by 0 bases, with 11 bases left in between. The DNA of the CDR3 is TGCGCCAGCAGCTTTAATGAGGGCACTAACTATGGCTACACCTTC. This sequence encodes CASSFNEGTNYGYTF.

This clone is identified as medium-sized from frequency. This chain joins TRBV6-1 and TRBJ1-3; 7 nucleotides line up with TRBD1. CDR3 length: 16 amino acids. CDR1 is MNHNS and CDR2 is SASEGT in the germline V gene. V lost 4 bases, J lost 3 bases, and 9 bases stayed unmatched. CDR3 amino acids: CASSGLQGVNGNTIYF. The CDR3 DNA reads as TGTGCCAGCAGTGGGCTCCAGGGGGTAAATGGAAACACCATATATTTT.

The genes are TRBV6-4 and TRBJ2-2; possible D gene TRBD2, 6 bases. The V end was cut by 7 bases, the J end by 3 bases, with 15 bases between. The length of the CDR3 is 15 residues. In germline, CDR1 is MRHNA, CDR2 SNTAGT. CDR3 sequence (DNA): TGTGCCAGCACAAAACTAGCCGGGGACACCGGGGAGCTGTTTTTT. Translated, it gives CASTKLAGDTGELFF.

V usage is TRBV18 and J usage is TRBJ1-1; no firm D call. Trimming took 3 bases from V and 4 from J, leaving 9 bases between them. The germline gives CDR1 KGHSH, CDR2 LQKENI. The CDR3 is 13 amino acids. CDR3 coding DNA: TGTGCCAGCTCACCCGCTTCGGTCACTGAAGCTTTCTTT. This encodes CASSPASVTEAFF.

The chain is built from TRBV18 and TRBJ2-1; 8 nucleotides match TRBD2. J lost 4 bases, V lost 8 bases, and 13 bases had no gene match. This CDR3 spans 16 amino acids. CDR1 and CDR2 (germline): KGHSH, LQKENI. CDR3 coding DNA: TGTGCCAGCACCATTGGTAGCGGGACTACGTACAATGAGCAGTTCTTC. Its translation: CASTIGSGTTYNEQFF.

To note about this clone: One end of the junction is discordant with germline, which a read error may explain. For the CDR3, the DNA is TGTGCCAGCTCCCCACGACAGTTATTCTCCTACGAGCAGTACTTC. Translation: CASSPRQLFSYEQYF. The rearrangement links TRBV18 to TRBJ2-7, with D tentatively TRBD1 (5 bases). Germline-derived CDR1 and CDR2 are KGHSH and LQKENI. This CDR3 is built from 15 residues.

This CDR3 reads CASSPRQVNTEAFF. Here the CDR3 DNA reads TGTGCCAGCTCACCAAGGCAGGTGAACACTGAAGCTTTCTTT. The chain has TRBV18 and TRBJ1-1, with no clear D. V dropped 2 bases and J dropped 0 bases, with 7 bases sitting between them. Germline V lookup: CDR1 KGHSH, CDR2 LQKENI. This CDR3 region has 14 residues.

The V call is TRBV5-1, the J call TRBJ1-2; D call uncertain. The V gene lost 1 base and the J gene lost 4 bases, with 14 bases spanning the gap. The CDR3 contains 15 residues. The germline V gene encodes CDR1 SGHRS and CDR2 YFSETQ. The CDR3 DNA sequence: TGCGCCAGCAGCTTGTCTTCTGACGGAGCCTATGGCTACACCTTC. Translated: CASSLSSDGAYGYTF.

V is TRBV4-1 and J is TRBJ1-4, with 7 bases lining up with TRBD1. The V and J ends lost 4 bases and 8 bases, in that order; junction bases with no gene match: 10. This CDR3 has 15 residues. Germline CDR1 reads MGHRA; CDR2 reads YSYEKL. The DNA for the CDR3 is TGCGCCAGCAGCCCCGGACAGGAGGGTTTGGAAAAACTGTTTTTT. Translation gives CASSPGQEGLEKLFF.

CDR3 DNA: TGTGCCAGCAGTGATGGCCAGCCCCAGCATTTT. Translated, it gives CASSDGQPQHF. This sequence joins TRBV6-1 and TRBJ1-5; D uncertain. The V gene's germline CDR1 is MNHNS and CDR2 SASEGT. This CDR3 is built from 11 residues. V lost 3 bases and J 7 bases, leaving 4 bases between the germline ends.

The chain links TRBV5-4 to TRBJ2-7, with 8 bases identical to TRBD2. This CDR3 spans 16 amino acids. Germline CDR1 SGHNT, CDR2 YYREEE (reference sequence). The V gene end was trimmed by 0 bases and the J gene end by 2 bases; junction bases not matched to a gene: 7. The CDR3 reads CASSLGVREDTYEQYF. CDR3 DNA sequence: TGTGCCAGCAGCTTGGGGGTGCGGGAGGACACCTACGAGCAGTACTTC. Together with reference TRBV5-4 and TRBJ2-7, the CDR3 gives the full variable domain: ETGVTQSPTHLIKTRGQQVTLRCSSQSGHNTVSWYQQALGQGPQFIFQYYREEENGRGNFPPRFSGLQFPNYSSELNVNALELDDSALYLCASSLGVREDTYEQYFGPGTRLTVT.

The CDR3 loop reads CASSLVLANTEAFF. DNA for the CDR3: TGTGCCAGCAGCTTAGTCTTAGCGAACACTGAAGCTTTCTTT. The V and J genes are TRBV7-2 and TRBJ1-1; no definite D call. Germline CDR1 SGHTA, CDR2 FQGNSA. The CDR3 runs to 14 residues. V lost 1 base and J 1 base, leaving 7 bases between the germline ends.

This chain joins TRBV30 and TRBJ1-5; D is ambiguous. CDR1 is GTSNPN and CDR2 is SVGIG in the germline V gene (reference sequence). Trimming cost V 2 bases and J 4 bases, with 9 bases left between them. CDR3 length equals 13 residues. DNA for the CDR3: TGTGCCTGGAGTCTGGCGGGGAATCAGCCCCAGCATTTT. Translating gives CAWSLAGNQPQHF. The entire variable domain, with the rest obtained from reference TRBV30 and TRBJ1-5, is as follows: SQTIHQWPATLVQPVGSPLSLECTVEGTSNPNLYWYRQAAGRGLQLLFYSVGIGQISSEVPQNLSASRPQDRQFILSSKKLLLSDSGFYLCAWSLAGNQPQHFGDGTRLSIL.

The chain recombines TRBV6-5 with TRBJ2-5; perhaps TRBD2 as D (5 bases). There are 13 residues in the CDR3. V gave up 5 bases and J gave up 4 bases, with 11 bases separating them. In germline, CDR1 is MNHEY, CDR2 SVGAGI. The chain's CDR3 is CASSIGLRETQYF. CDR3 sequence (DNA): TGTGCCAGCAGTATTGGACTGAGAGAGACCCAGTACTTC.

The chain carries TRBV5-6 and TRBJ1-2, with a possible D match to TRBD1 (5 bases). V was cut by 0 bases and J by 3 bases, with 12 bases left in between. CDR1 and CDR2 from the germline V gene are SGHDT and YYEEEE. The length of the CDR3 is 15 residues. Written as DNA, the CDR3 is TGTGCCAGCAGCTTGGTAGGGGCGCTGGACTATGGCTACACCTTC. This translates into CASSLVGALDYGYTF.

The chain couples TRBV25-1 to TRBJ2-7, with D perhaps TRBD2 (5 bases). This CDR3 region has 13 residues. The V end lost 8 bases, the J end lost 7 bases, and 18 bases lay between the germline ends. In germline, CDR1 is MGHDK, CDR2 SYGVNS. The CDR3 reads CASSRRAPGEQYF. CDR3 sequence (DNA): TGTGCCAGCTCCCGGCGAGCGCCGGGAGAGCAGTACTTC.

With respect to this clone: An end of the junction does not agree with germline; a read error may underlie this. The rearrangement uses TRBV5-6 and TRBJ2-1; tentative D call: TRBD1 (5 bases). This CDR3 contains 16 residues. Germline V lookup: CDR1 SGHDT, CDR2 YYEEEE. CDR3 amino acids: CASSLAARGSDNEQFF. The CDR3, as DNA: TGTGCCAGCAGCTTGGCCGCAAGGGGCTCCGACAATGAGCAGTTCTTC.

DNA for the CDR3: TGTGCCAGCAGCCAACTAGCGGGGAACACAGATACGCAGTATTTT. Protein product: CASSQLAGNTDTQYF. The chain is built from TRBV7-2 and TRBJ2-3, with 10 nucleotides matching TRBD2. Per germline, CDR1 SGHTA and CDR2 FQGNSA. The CDR3 contains 15 residues. V shed 5 bases and J 2 bases; nucleotides not matched to a gene: 4.

As concerns this clone: One junction end does not reproduce the germline sequence, and a read error may be involved. This rearrangement joins TRBV30 to TRBJ2-7, with TRBD2 matching 15 bases. The CDR3 is made up of 15 amino acids. The germline CDR1 and CDR2 sequences are GTSNPN and SVGIG (reference sequence). CDR3 in amino acids: CAGRGLAGGPHEQYF. In nucleotides, the CDR3 is TGTGCCGGGAGAGGACTAGCGGGAGGGCCACACGAGCAGTACTTC. Combining the CDR3 with reference TRBV30 and TRBJ2-7 gives the whole variable domain SQTIHQWPATLVQPVGSPLSLECTVEGTSNPNLYWYRQAAGRGLQLLFYSVGIGQISSEVPQNLSASRPQDRQFILSSKKLLLSDSGFYLCAGRGLAGGPHEQYFGPGTRLTVT.

The chain carries TRBV19 and TRBJ2-3; 9 bases line up with TRBD2. Looked up from germline, CDR1 is LNHDA and CDR2 is SQIVND (reference sequence). This CDR3 region has 16 residues. Trimming cost V 3 bases and J 0 bases; bases outside gene matches: 4. The CDR3: CASSIRLAVSTDTQYF. For the CDR3, the DNA is TGTGCCAGTAGTATCAGACTAGCGGTAAGCACAGATACGCAGTATTTT.

V and J are TRBV19 and TRBJ1-1; D possibly corresponds to TRBD1 (5 bases). The CDR3 spans 13 residues. V lost 5 bases to trimming and J lost 11 bases, with 18 bases between them. CDR1 is LNHDA and CDR2 is SQIVND in the germline V gene (reference sequence). Here the CDR3 reads CASSADSWVKAFF. The DNA for the CDR3 is TGTGCCAGTAGTGCCGACAGTTGGGTCAAGGCTTTCTTT.

The chain joins TRBV27 to TRBJ2-2; TRBD2 is a possible D gene (5 bases). The CDR3 has 15 amino acids. V lost 2 bases, J lost 1 base, and 8 bases lay in between. Germline CDR1 and CDR2: MNHEY and SMNVEV (reference sequence). CDR3 bases: TGTGCCAGCAGTTTACAGCGGATGAACACCGGGGAGCTGTTTTTT. Translated, it gives CASSLQRMNTGELFF.

The J gene is TRBJ1-1, the V gene TRBV30, with D perhaps matching TRBD1 (6 bases). Per the germline V gene, CDR1 is GTSNPN and CDR2 is SVGIG (reference sequence). CDR3 length: 17 amino acids. V was clipped by 2 bases and J by 2 bases, with 21 bases between them. CDR3 DNA sequence: TGTGCCTGGAGTTTTGGGAGAAAGAAAGGGGGAAACACTGAAGCTTTCTTT. Translating gives CAWSFGRKKGGNTEAFF. The variable domain in full, completed from reference TRBV30 and TRBJ1-1, reads SQTIHQWPATLVQPVGSPLSLECTVEGTSNPNLYWYRQAAGRGLQLLFYSVGIGQISSEVPQNLSASRPQDRQFILSSKKLLLSDSGFYLCAWSFGRKKGGNTEAFFGQGTRLTVV.

CDR3 in amino acids: CASMGRRRGDLHNEQFF. The CDR3 DNA follows: TGCGCCAGCATGGGCCGGCGGAGGGGTGACCTTCACAATGAGCAGTTCTTC. The chain recombines TRBV5-1 with TRBJ2-1, with D perhaps matching TRBD2 (6 bases). The CDR3 contains 17 residues. Germline CDR1 is SGHRS and CDR2 is YFSETQ. V dropped 6 bases and J dropped 5 bases, with 24 bases sitting between them.

The chain is built from TRBV30 and TRBJ2-1; D gene ambiguous. The germline CDR1 and CDR2 sequences are GTSNPN and SVGIG (reference sequence). V lost 2 bases, J lost 5 bases, and 7 bases lay in between. CDR3 size: 12 residues. CDR3 bases: TGTGCCTGGAGTAACAGAAACAATGAGCAGTTCTTC. The encoded protein is CAWSNRNNEQFF.

The chain combines TRBV9 with TRBJ2-7; tentative D call: TRBD2 (6 bases). Looked up from germline, CDR1 is SGDLS and CDR2 is YYNGEE. The CDR3 is made up of 14 amino acids. With 0 bases removed from V and 0 bases from J, the gap between germline ends came to 7 bases. The CDR3 DNA reads TGTGCCAGCAGCGTAGAAGCGGGCTCCTACGAGCAGTACTTC. Translation gives CASSVEAGSYEQYF.

The rearrangement links TRBV7-2 to TRBJ2-3; a possible D gene is TRBD1 (6 bases). The germline V gene encodes CDR1 SGHTA and CDR2 FQGNSA. This CDR3 spans 16 amino acids. V shed 5 bases and J shed 1 base, with 16 bases lying between them. CDR3 protein: CASSIQGFPRTDTQYF. Here the CDR3 DNA reads TGTGCCAGCAGCATTCAGGGGTTCCCACGCACAGATACGCAGTATTTT.

The chain joins TRBV4-1 to TRBJ2-7; 11 nucleotides match TRBD2. Trimming cost V 1 base and J 7 bases; bases outside gene matches: 6. The CDR3 is made up of 15 amino acids. CDR1 is MGHRA and CDR2 is YSYEKL in the germline V gene. CDR3 sequence reads: CASSQGTSGSGEQYF. The CDR3 nucleotides are TGCGCCAGCAGCCAAGGAACTAGCGGGAGCGGGGAGCAGTACTTC.